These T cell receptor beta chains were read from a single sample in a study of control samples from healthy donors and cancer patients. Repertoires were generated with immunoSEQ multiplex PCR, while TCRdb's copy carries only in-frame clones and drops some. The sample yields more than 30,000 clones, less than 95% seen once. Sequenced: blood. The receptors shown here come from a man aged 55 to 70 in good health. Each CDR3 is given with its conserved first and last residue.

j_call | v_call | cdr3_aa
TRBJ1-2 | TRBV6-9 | CASSYSSDSGDTF
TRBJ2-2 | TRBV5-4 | CASSGGGRGPDTGELFF
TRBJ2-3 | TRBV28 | CASSFALAAGDTQYF
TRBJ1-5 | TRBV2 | CASSEVYNAEPQHF
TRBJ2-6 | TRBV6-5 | CASRGGGAGANVLTF
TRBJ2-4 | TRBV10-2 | CASREGAKNIQYF
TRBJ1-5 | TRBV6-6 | CASSWTGTNNQPQHF
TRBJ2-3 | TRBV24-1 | CATSDGLAGGLDTQYF
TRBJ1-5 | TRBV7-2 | CASRRGPNQPQHF
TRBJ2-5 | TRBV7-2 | CASSPLVSGGGETQYF